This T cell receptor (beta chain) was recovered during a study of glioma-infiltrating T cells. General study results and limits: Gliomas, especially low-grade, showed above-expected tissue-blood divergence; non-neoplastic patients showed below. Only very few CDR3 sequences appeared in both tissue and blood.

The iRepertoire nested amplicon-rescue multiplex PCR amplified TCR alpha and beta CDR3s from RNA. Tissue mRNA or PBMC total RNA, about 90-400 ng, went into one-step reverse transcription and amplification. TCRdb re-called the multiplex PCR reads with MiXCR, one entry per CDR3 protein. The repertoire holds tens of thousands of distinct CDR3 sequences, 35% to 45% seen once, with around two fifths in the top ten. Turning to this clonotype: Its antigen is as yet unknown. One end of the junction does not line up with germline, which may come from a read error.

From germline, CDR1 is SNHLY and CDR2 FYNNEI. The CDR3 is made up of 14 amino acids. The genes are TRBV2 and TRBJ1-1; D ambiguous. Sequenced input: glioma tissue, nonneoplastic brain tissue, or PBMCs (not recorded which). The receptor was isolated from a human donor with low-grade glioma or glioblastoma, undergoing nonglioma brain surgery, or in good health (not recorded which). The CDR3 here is CASSGGGGYTEALF. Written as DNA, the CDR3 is TGTGCTAGCAGTGGTGGCGGCGGCTACACTGAAGCTCTCTTT.